This T cell receptor (beta chain) was identified during a study of T-cell reconstitution after alpha-beta-depleted transplantation in children. Study outcomes and limitations: Several hundred expanded graft clones reportedly gave rise to the alpha-beta T cells present about two months after transplant.

This clonotype turned up a few times. Its antigen is not identified. Trimming pared 5 bases from V and 0 bases from J, leaving 9 bases between. Germline assignment: CDR1 SGHNT and CDR2 YYREEE (reference sequence). This CDR3 is built from 14 residues. Preparation of the TCRbeta library used unique molecular identifiers. In TCRdb, the PCR reads were re-called with MiXCR into one record per CDR3 protein. The sample shows some 300,000 distinct CDR3 sequences, 10% of them seen only once. Sample: PBMCs, taken before TCRalphabeta/CD19-depleted stem cell transplant. The TCR originated in a boy younger than two with acute myeloid leukemia, due to receive a stem cell transplant. V and J are TRBV5-4 and TRBJ2-1, with D perhaps being TRBD1 or TRBD2 (6 bases each). The CDR3 protein is CASSEGGSYNEQFF. As DNA, the CDR3 is TGTGCCAGCAGTGAGGGGGGCTCCTACAATGAGCAGTTCTTC.